A single sample is the source of the 3 T cell receptor beta chains below, sequenced in a study of early T cells in non-severe SARS-CoV-2 infection. Via MiXCR, TCRdb re-called the 5' RACE reads, giving one row per CDR3 protein. The sample lists 60,000 to 75,000 distinct CDR3 sequences; roughly 12% were seen once. Here the sequenced sample was whole blood, taken at baseline. Every receptor here comes from an adult who was a healthcare worker with PCR-confirmed SARS-CoV-2 infection or an uninfected control (not recorded which).

This clonotype ranks as medium-sized (0.01 to 0.1%). Here the CDR3 reads CASSDGQGSYNEQFF. In DNA, the CDR3 is TGTGCCAGCAGTGATGGACAGGGCTCCTACAATGAGCAGTTCTTC. The chain links TRBV6-4 to TRBJ2-1, with 8 bases matching TRBD1. The CDR3 is 15 amino acids. V dropped 3 bases and J dropped 0; count of bases not matched to a gene: 1. Per germline, CDR1 MRHNA and CDR2 SNTAGT.

The table lists this clonotype with many counts. This sequence joins TRBV29-1 and TRBJ2-7; D is possibly TRBD1 or TRBD2 (6 bases each). Germline assignment: CDR1 SQVTM and CDR2 ANQGSEA. The CDR3 is made up of 14 amino acids. With 5 bases removed from V and 2 bases from J, the gap between germline ends came to 16 bases. DNA for the CDR3: TGCAGCGTTTGGGGGCTAGCGTCTACCTACGAGCAGTACTTC. This gives the protein CSVWGLASTYEQYF.

In this sample, this clonotype turned up a few times. This chain joins TRBV28 and TRBJ2-7; 7 nucleotides align to TRBD1. Per germline, CDR1 MDHEN and CDR2 SYDVKM. The trim removed 5 bases at V and 10 bases at J, leaving 8 bases unmatched. The CDR3 runs to 12 residues. The CDR3 DNA reads TGTGCCAGCAGTCCCCAGGGGGATCCCCAGTACTTC. Amino acids: CASSPQGDPQYF. The variable domain in full, completed from reference TRBV28 and TRBJ2-7, reads DVKVTQSSRYLVKRTGEKVFLECVQDMDHENMFWYRQDPGLGLRLIYFSYDVKMKEKGDIPEGYSVSREKKERFSLILESASTNQTSMYLCASSPQGDPQYFGPGTRLTVT.